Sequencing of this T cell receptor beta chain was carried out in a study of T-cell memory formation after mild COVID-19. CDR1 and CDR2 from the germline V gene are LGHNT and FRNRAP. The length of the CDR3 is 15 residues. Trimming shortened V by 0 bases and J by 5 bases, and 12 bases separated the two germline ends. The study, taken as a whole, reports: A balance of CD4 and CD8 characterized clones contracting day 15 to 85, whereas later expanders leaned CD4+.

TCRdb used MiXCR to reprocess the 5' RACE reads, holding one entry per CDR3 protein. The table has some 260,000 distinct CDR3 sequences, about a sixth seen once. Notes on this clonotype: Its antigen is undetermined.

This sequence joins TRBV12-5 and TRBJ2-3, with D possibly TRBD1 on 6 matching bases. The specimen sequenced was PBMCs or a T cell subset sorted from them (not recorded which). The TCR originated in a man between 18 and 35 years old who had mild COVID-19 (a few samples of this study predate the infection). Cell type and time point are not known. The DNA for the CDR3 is TGTGCTAGTGGTTTGGTACTTGGGGGCGAAGATACGCAGTATTTT. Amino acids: CASGLVLGGEDTQYF.